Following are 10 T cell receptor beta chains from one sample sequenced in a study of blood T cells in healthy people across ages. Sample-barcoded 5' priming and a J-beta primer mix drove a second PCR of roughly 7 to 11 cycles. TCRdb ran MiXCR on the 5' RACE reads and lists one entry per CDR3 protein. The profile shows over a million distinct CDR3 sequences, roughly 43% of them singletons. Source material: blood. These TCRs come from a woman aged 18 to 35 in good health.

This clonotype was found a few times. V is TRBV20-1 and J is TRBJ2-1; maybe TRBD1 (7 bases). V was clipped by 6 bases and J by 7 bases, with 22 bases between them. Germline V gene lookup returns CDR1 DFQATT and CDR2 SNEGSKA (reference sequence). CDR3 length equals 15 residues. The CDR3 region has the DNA TGCAGTGCAAAAGACAGGGAGGACCTGAGGAATGAGCAGTTCTTC. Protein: CSAKDREDLRNEQFF.

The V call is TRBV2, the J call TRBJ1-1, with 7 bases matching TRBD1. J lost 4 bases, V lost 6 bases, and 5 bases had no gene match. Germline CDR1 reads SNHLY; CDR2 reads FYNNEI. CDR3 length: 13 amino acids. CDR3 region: CASSNRGPTEAFF. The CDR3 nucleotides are TGTGCCAGCAGCAACAGGGGCCCCACTGAAGCTTTCTTT.

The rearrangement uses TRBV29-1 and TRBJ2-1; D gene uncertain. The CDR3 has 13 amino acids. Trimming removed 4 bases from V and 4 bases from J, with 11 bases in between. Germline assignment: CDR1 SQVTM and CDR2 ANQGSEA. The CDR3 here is CSVVYTLYNEQFF. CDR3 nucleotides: TGCAGCGTTGTGTACACCTTATACAATGAGCAGTTCTTC.

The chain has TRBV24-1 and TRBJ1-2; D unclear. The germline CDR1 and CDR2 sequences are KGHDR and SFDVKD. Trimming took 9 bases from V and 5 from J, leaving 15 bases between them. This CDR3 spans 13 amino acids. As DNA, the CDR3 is TGTGCCACCCGGCGGGGAGTTGGGTATGGCTACACCTTC. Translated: CATRRGVGYGYTF.

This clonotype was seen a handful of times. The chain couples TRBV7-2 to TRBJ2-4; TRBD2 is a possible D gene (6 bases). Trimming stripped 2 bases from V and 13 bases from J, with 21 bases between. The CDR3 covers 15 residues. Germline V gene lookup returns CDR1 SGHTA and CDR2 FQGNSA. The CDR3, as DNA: TGTGCCAGCAGCTTAAGTAGGCTAGCGCGAGATGAGCAGTACTTC. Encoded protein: CASSLSRLARDEQYF.

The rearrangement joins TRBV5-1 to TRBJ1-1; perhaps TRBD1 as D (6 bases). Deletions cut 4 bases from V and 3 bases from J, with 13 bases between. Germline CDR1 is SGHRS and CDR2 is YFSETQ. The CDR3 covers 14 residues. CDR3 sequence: CASSEQGRHTEAFF. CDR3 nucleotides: TGCGCCAGCAGCGAACAGGGTCGGCACACTGAAGCTTTCTTT.

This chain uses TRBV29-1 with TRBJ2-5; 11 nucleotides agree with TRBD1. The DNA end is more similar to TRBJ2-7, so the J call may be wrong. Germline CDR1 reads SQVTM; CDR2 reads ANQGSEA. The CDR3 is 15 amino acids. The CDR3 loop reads CSAFTGTGGFYEQYF. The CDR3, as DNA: TGCAGCGCGTTCACCGGGACAGGGGGTTTCTACGAGCAGTACTTC.

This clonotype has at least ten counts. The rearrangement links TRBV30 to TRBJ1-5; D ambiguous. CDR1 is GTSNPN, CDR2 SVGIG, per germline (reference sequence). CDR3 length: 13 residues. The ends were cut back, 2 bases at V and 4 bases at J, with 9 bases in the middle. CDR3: CAWSTDRNQPQHF. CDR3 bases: TGTGCCTGGAGTACGGACCGAAATCAGCCCCAGCATTTT.

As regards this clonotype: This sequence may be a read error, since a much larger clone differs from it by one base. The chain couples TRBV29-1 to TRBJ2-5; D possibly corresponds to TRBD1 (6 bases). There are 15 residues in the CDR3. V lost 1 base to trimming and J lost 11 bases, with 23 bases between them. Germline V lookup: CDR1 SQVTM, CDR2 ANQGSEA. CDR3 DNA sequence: TGCAGCGTTGAAGCAGTGCAGGGGCCCTACAATGAGCAGTACTTC. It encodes CSVEAVQGPYNEQYF.

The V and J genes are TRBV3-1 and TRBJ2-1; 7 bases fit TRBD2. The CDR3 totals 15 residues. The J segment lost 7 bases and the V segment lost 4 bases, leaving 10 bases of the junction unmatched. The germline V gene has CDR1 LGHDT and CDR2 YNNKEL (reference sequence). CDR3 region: CASSLGVASGNEQFF. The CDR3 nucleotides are TGTGCCAGCAGCCTCGGCGTGGCTAGCGGAAATGAGCAGTTCTTC.